Presented here are 32 T cell receptor beta chains from one specimen sequenced in a study of cytomegalovirus exposure and HLA in healthy donors. A multiplex PCR was run with 60 Vbeta primers and 13 Jbeta primers. Only in-frame clones appear in the TCRdb table, and some are missing; sequencing was by immunoSEQ multiplex PCR. The repertoire holds 200,000 or so clones, with more than 75% as singletons. The sample consisted of PBMCs. Receptor source: a male donor in good health and CMV-seronegative.

This clone appeared once. The chain has TRBV18 and TRBJ2-1; 8 bases align to TRBD2. Per the germline V gene, CDR1 is KGHSH and CDR2 is LQKENI. This CDR3 region has 16 residues. With V trimmed by 3 bases and J by 8 bases, 12 bases remained unmatched. CDR3 coding DNA: TGTGCCAGCTCACCCCCCCCCAGCGGGAGTATTGATGAGCAGTTCTTC. This sequence encodes CASSPPPSGSIDEQFF.

This clone was observed a few times. The gene calls are TRBV21-1 and TRBJ1-1. TRBV21-1 corresponds to a pseudogene. The CDR3 totals 13 residues. CDR3 nucleotides: TGTGCCAGCAGCAACGGGGTGAACACTGAAGCTTTCTTT. Its protein is CASSNGVNTEAFF.

The chain combines TRBV5-1 with TRBJ2-1; D possibly corresponds to TRBD1 (6 bases). The germline V and J ends were trimmed by 4 bases and 7 bases, with 12 bases remaining between them. The CDR3 contains 13 residues. Germline V gene lookup returns CDR1 SGHRS and CDR2 YFSETQ. The CDR3 coding sequence is TGCGCCAGCAGCCTTGAACAGGGAAATGAGCAGTTCTTC. Protein sequence: CASSLEQGNEQFF.

This clone appeared once. The chain combines TRBV2 with TRBJ2-1; 11 nucleotides agree with TRBD2. Germline CDR1 SNHLY, CDR2 FYNNEI. The V and J ends lost 9 bases and 5 bases, in that order; junction bases with no gene match: 6. This CDR3 has 14 amino acids. The CDR3 DNA is TGTGCCAGTGAGACTAGCGGGGTCGACAATGAGCAGTTCTTC. This sequence encodes CASETSGVDNEQFF.

The J gene is TRBJ2-7, the V gene TRBV5-4; TRBD2 agrees at 8 bases. Germline assignment: CDR1 SGHNT and CDR2 YYREEE (reference sequence). J lost 7 bases, V lost 6 bases, and 15 bases had no gene match. This CDR3 spans 15 amino acids. The CDR3, as DNA: TGTGCCAGCAAAAAAGAGCGGGGGACCCCGATAGAGCAGTACTTC. Translation: CASKKERGTPIEQYF.

This chain joins TRBV19 and TRBJ1-2; 8 bases agree with TRBD1. J lost 6 bases, V lost 3 bases, and 6 bases had no gene match. The V gene's germline CDR1 is LNHDA and CDR2 SQIVND (reference sequence). This CDR3 region has 14 residues. The CDR3 protein is CASSMDRASNGYTF. The CDR3 coding sequence is TGTGCCAGTAGTATGGACAGGGCTTCGAATGGCTACACCTTC.

The chain joins TRBV19 to TRBJ1-2; 9 bases map to TRBD1. From germline, CDR1 is LNHDA and CDR2 SQIVND (reference sequence). The CDR3 loop spans 15 amino acids. J was trimmed by 4 bases and V by 1 base; bases with no gene match: 4. The CDR3 nucleotides are TGTGCCAGTAGTATAGGTCGGACAGGGGCCTATGGCTACACCTTC. It codes for CASSIGRTGAYGYTF.

The chain is built from TRBV5-1 and TRBJ2-3; the match to TRBD2 covers 8 bases. The J segment lost 4 bases and the V segment lost 2 bases, leaving 6 bases of the junction unmatched. CDR1 and CDR2 (germline): SGHRS, YFSETQ. CDR3 length equals 15 residues. The CDR3 here is CASSFGAGGPDTQYF. As DNA, the CDR3 is TGCGCCAGCAGCTTCGGCGCGGGAGGCCCAGATACGCAGTATTTT.

This clone was seen more than once but under ten times. The rearrangement joins TRBV7-3 to TRBJ2-1; TRBD2 agrees at 8 bases. CDR1 is SGHTA, CDR2 FQGTGA, per germline. The CDR3 is made up of 14 amino acids. V shed 4 bases and J 10 bases; nucleotides not matched to a gene: 9. CDR3 bases: TGTGCCAGCAGCTCCCGGGGGGGCCTCGGCGAGCAGTTCTTC. Translation gives CASSSRGGLGEQFF.

This chain connects TRBV18 to TRBJ2-5, with D unresolved. Per germline, CDR1 KGHSH and CDR2 LQKENI. V lost 1 base, J lost 5 bases, and 5 bases lay in between. CDR3 size: 12 residues. The CDR3 bases are TGTGCCAGCTCACCACGCTACGAGACCCAGTACTTC. This gives the protein CASSPRYETQYF.

This rearrangement joins TRBV29-1 to TRBJ1-1, with TRBD1 identical over 7 bases. This CDR3 has 14 amino acids. Germline V gene lookup returns CDR1 SQVTM and CDR2 ANQGSEA. The trim removed 7 bases at V and 6 bases at J, leaving 14 bases unmatched. CDR3 DNA: TGCAGCGAGACCGGGACAGTGTCGTCCTCTGAAGCTTTCTTT. Translating it yields CSETGTVSSSEAFF.

The sample holds one count of this clone. The chain uses TRBV2 and TRBJ2-1; 11 positions match TRBD2. The CDR3 is 16 amino acids. V was pared by 5 bases and J by 0 bases, with 3 bases of the junction left unmatched. The germline V gene has CDR1 SNHLY and CDR2 FYNNEI. The CDR3 nucleotides read TGTGCCAGCAGTCAAGGGACTAGCGGCTCCTACAATGAGCAGTTCTTC. This encodes CASSQGTSGSYNEQFF.

This clone was recorded once. The genes are TRBV29-1 and TRBJ1-1; D might be TRBD1 (5 bases). The CDR3 runs to 12 residues. V dropped 7 bases and J dropped 5 bases, with 14 bases sitting between them. The germline gives CDR1 SQVTM, CDR2 ANQGSEA. CDR3: CSAGDPGTEAFF. CDR3 coding DNA: TGCAGCGCGGGGGACCCGGGAACTGAAGCTTTCTTT.

The chain joins TRBV29-1 to TRBJ2-7; D is perhaps TRBD2 (5 bases). Trimming shortened V by 4 bases and J by 4 bases, and 14 bases separated the two germline ends. CDR1 is SQVTM, CDR2 ANQGSEA, per germline. The CDR3 covers 13 residues. The CDR3 here is CSVGRRSLYEQYF. The CDR3 nucleotides are TGCAGCGTTGGCAGGAGGTCGTTATACGAGCAGTACTTC.

V is TRBV28 and J is TRBJ1-3, with D possibly matching TRBD1 (5 bases). Looked up from germline, CDR1 is MDHEN and CDR2 is SYDVKM. Deletions cut 5 bases from V and 0 bases from J, with 14 bases between. The length of the CDR3 is 16 residues. In DNA form, the CDR3 reads TGTGCCAGCAGTCTCGCGGGACTGCTCTCTGGAAACACCATATATTTT. Translating it yields CASSLAGLLSGNTIYF.

The chain recombines TRBV30 with TRBJ1-4, with D perhaps matching TRBD1 (6 bases). Germline loops: CDR1 GTSNPN, CDR2 SVGIG (reference sequence). This CDR3 region has 18 residues. Deletions cut 0 bases from V and 4 bases from J, with 21 bases between. The CDR3 coding sequence is TGTGCCTGGAGTGTGGGGGGGCGGGTATACAAGGTTAATGAAAAACTGTTTTTT. Translating it yields CAWSVGGRVYKVNEKLFF.

The table lists this clone with a few counts. The chain couples TRBV5-1 to TRBJ1-4, with D uncertain. CDR1 is SGHRS, CDR2 YFSETQ, per germline. Trimming took off 5 bases at V and 0 bases at J, with 8 bases between the two ends. The CDR3 extends over 14 amino acids. CDR3 in DNA: TGCGCCAGCAGTAACAGTACAACTAATGAAAAACTGTTTTTT. Encoded protein: CASSNSTTNEKLFF. The full variable domain, completed using reference TRBV5-1 and TRBJ1-4, is KAGVTQTPRYLIKTRGQQVTLSCSPISGHRSVSWYQQTPGQGLQFLFEYFSETQRNKGNFPGRFSGRQFSNSRSEMNVSTLELGDSALYLCASSNSTTNEKLFFGSGTQLSVL.

The J gene is TRBJ1-2, the V gene TRBV5-1; D is ambiguous. This CDR3 spans 14 amino acids. Germline V gives CDR1 SGHRS, CDR2 YFSETQ. V was trimmed by 2 bases and J by 4 bases, leaving 12 bases between them. The CDR3 sequence is CASSLEGFAYGYTF. CDR3 in DNA: TGCGCCAGCAGCTTAGAGGGTTTCGCCTATGGCTACACCTTC.

The chain uses TRBV7-8 and TRBJ2-5, with D unresolved. V dropped 1 base and J dropped 7 bases, with 16 bases sitting between them. Germline V gives CDR1 SGHVS, CDR2 FQNEAQ. The CDR3 totals 15 residues. DNA of the CDR3: TGTGCCAGCAGCTTAGAGCTTGCGAACGGTGGGACCCAGTACTTC. It is translated as CASSLELANGGTQYF.

The gene calls are TRBV28 and TRBJ2-7, with TRBD2 matching 9 bases. CDR1 is MDHEN and CDR2 is SYDVKM in the germline V gene. The junction had 4 bases not matched to a gene; V was cut back by 0 bases and J by 4 bases. CDR3 length equals 15 residues. The CDR3 region is CASSLWTSGKYEQYF. The CDR3 coding sequence is TGTGCCAGCAGTTTATGGACTAGCGGAAAATACGAGCAGTACTTC.

This sequence joins TRBV6-5 and TRBJ2-3; 8 bases are a match to TRBD1. J gave up 1 base and V 4 bases, and 7 bases lay outside the gene matches. The germline V gene encodes CDR1 MNHEY and CDR2 SVGAGI. This CDR3 contains 16 residues. The CDR3 DNA reads TGTGCCAGCAGTTTTGACAGGGGAACGGGCACAGATACGCAGTATTTT. Its protein is CASSFDRGTGTDTQYF.

This rearrangement joins TRBV5-4 to TRBJ2-5; D remains unclear. The DNA end favors TRBJ2-7, so the J call may be wrong. The V gene's germline CDR1 is SGHNT and CDR2 YYREEE (reference sequence). The CDR3 spans 16 residues. The CDR3 protein is CASSPELREHSYEQYF. The CDR3 DNA follows: TGTGCCAGCAGCCCCGAGCTTCGTGAGCACTCCTACGAGCAGTACTTC.

The gene calls are TRBV4-2 and TRBJ1-1; a weak D match, TRBD1 (6 bases). The germline V gene encodes CDR1 LGHNA and CDR2 YNFKEQ. V was trimmed by 0 bases and J by 8 bases, leaving 13 bases between them. The CDR3 extends over 14 amino acids. The CDR3: CASSQERADSEAFF. For the CDR3, the DNA is TGTGCCAGCAGCCAAGAACGGGCGGACAGCGAAGCTTTCTTT.

This chain links TRBV18 with TRBJ2-1; weak D call: TRBD2 (5 bases). This CDR3 is 18 amino acids long. Germline values: CDR1 KGHSH, CDR2 LQKENI. Trimming cost V 2 bases and J 0 bases, with 17 bases left between them. CDR3 nucleotide sequence: TGTGCCAGCTCACCAGGGTACCCGAGGGATAGCTCCTACAATGAGCAGTTCTTC. This translates into CASSPGYPRDSSYNEQFF.

There are a few counts of this clone. This chain joins TRBV6-6 and TRBJ1-2; D is unclear. The CDR3 extends over 14 amino acids. V was shortened by 7 bases and J by 4 bases, with 16 bases between the two germline ends. Per the germline V gene, CDR1 is MNHNY and CDR2 is SVGAGI (reference sequence). CDR3 sequence (DNA): TGTGCCAGCAATAAAATTGGGCACCCCTATGGCTACACCTTC. Its translation: CASNKIGHPYGYTF.

In its sample, this clone was seen once. J is TRBJ1-1 and V is TRBV11-2, with D perhaps matching TRBD1 (6 bases). In germline, CDR1 is SGHAT, CDR2 FQNNGV. Trimming took 5 bases from V and 5 from J, leaving 12 bases between them. The length of the CDR3 is 13 residues. The CDR3 region is CASSDQGLTEAFF. The DNA for the CDR3 is TGTGCCAGCAGCGACCAGGGGTTGACTGAAGCTTTCTTT.

The chain combines TRBV28 with TRBJ1-2; D unclear. Looked up from germline, CDR1 is MDHEN and CDR2 is SYDVKM. V was shortened by 2 bases and J by 4 bases, with 11 bases between the two germline ends. This CDR3 is 14 amino acids long. The CDR3 is CASSLLKLSYGYTF. DNA for the CDR3: TGTGCCAGCAGTTTACTTAAGCTCTCCTATGGCTACACCTTC.

The genes are TRBV2 and TRBJ2-5; 12 bases are a match to TRBD2. This CDR3 region has 18 residues. The ends lost 1 base at V and 5 bases at J; junction bases unmatched: 11. Germline V gene lookup returns CDR1 SNHLY and CDR2 FYNNEI. As DNA, the CDR3 is TGTGCCAGCAGTGAAGGTCAGCTAGCGGGAGGGCCGGGGGAGACCCAGTACTTC. This sequence encodes CASSEGQLAGGPGETQYF.

The chain carries TRBV2 and TRBJ1-2; the D is unclear. Germline CDR1 is SNHLY and CDR2 is FYNNEI. V lost 10 bases and J lost 7, with 22 bases in between. CDR3 length: 14 amino acids. Here the CDR3 DNA reads TGTGCCAATGAGGGAGGCATCCCGCGAGTTGGCTACACCTTC. As protein: CANEGGIPRVGYTF.

This clone was counted a few times. Distinct nucleotide sequences in the sample also encode this CDR3. V is TRBV5-1 and J is TRBJ2-7; 8 bases agree with TRBD2. V lost 0 bases and J lost 3; bases outside the gene matches: 2. Germline V gene data show CDR1 as SGHRS and CDR2 as YFSETQ. The CDR3 extends over 14 amino acids. The CDR3 spells CASSLGAGGYEQYF. The CDR3 DNA reads TGCGCCAGCAGCTTGGGGGCGGGGGGCTACGAGCAGTACTTC.

Comment on this clone: Mismatch with germline at one junction end may stem from a read error. The chain carries TRBV29-1 and TRBJ1-3, with 7 positions matching TRBD1. The CDR3 contains 13 residues. Germline values: CDR1 SQVTM, CDR2 ANQGSEA. The CDR3 protein is CSVDGAGGNIIYF. Here the CDR3 DNA reads TGCAGCGTTGATGGGGCAGGGGGAAACATCATATATTTT. Supplemented by reference TRBV29-1 and TRBJ1-3, the full variable domain reads SAVISQKPSRDICQRGTSLTIQCQVDSQVTMMFWYRQQPGQSLTLIATANQGSEATYESGFVIDKFPISRPNLTFSTLTVSNMSPEDSSIYLCSVDGAGGNIIYFGEGSWLTVV.

The V gene is TRBV6-5, the J gene TRBJ2-3; a weak D match, TRBD1 (6 bases). CDR3 length: 15 amino acids. Germline V lookup: CDR1 MNHEY, CDR2 SVGAGI. Trimming took 6 bases from V and 2 from J, leaving 15 bases between them. Written as DNA, the CDR3 is TGTGCCAGCAGCCGCACCAGGGGACACACAGATACGCAGTATTTT. Its protein product is CASSRTRGHTDTQYF.